These 18 T cell receptor beta chains share one sample of origin, sequenced in a study of T cell changes during pregnancy in multiple sclerosis. Only in-frame clones appear in the TCRdb table, and some are missing; sequencing was by immunoSEQ multiplex PCR. The sample gives around 100,000 clones, about 94% of which show up once; about 0.9% is in the top ten. Sequenced material: peripheral blood, taken before pregnancy. The receptor source for this set is a female donor with multiple sclerosis, enrolled in a pregnancy study.

V gene TRBV27 combines with J gene TRBJ1-1, with TRBD1 matching over 8 bases. The CDR3 contains 13 residues. Germline V gives CDR1 MNHEY, CDR2 SMNVEV (reference sequence). Trimming took 6 bases from V and 10 from J; bases not matched to a gene: 10. This CDR3 reads CASRDRDTLPAFF. The CDR3 DNA reads TGTGCCAGCAGGGACAGGGACACCCTCCCAGCTTTCTTT.

The genes are TRBV18 and TRBJ2-2; TRBD1 agrees at 7 bases. From germline, CDR1 is KGHSH and CDR2 LQKENI. The CDR3 loop spans 15 amino acids. Trimming removed 0 bases from V and 4 bases from J; junction bases left unmatched: 2. CDR3 region: CASSPPTGITGELFF. DNA for the CDR3: TGTGCCAGCTCACCACCGACAGGGATCACCGGGGAGCTGTTTTTT.

V is TRBV27 and J is TRBJ1-4, with 11 bases identical to TRBD1. Looked up from germline, CDR1 is MNHEY and CDR2 is SMNVEV (reference sequence). CDR3 length: 17 residues. With V trimmed by 4 bases and J by 3 bases, 7 bases remained unmatched. CDR3: CASSSADRGRANEKLFF. For the CDR3, the DNA is TGTGCCAGCAGTTCGGCGGACAGGGGGCGGGCTAATGAAAAACTGTTTTTT.

The genes are TRBV7-8 and TRBJ1-1; D remains ambiguous. Deletions cut 0 bases from V and 3 bases from J, with 5 bases between. Germline CDR1 reads SGHVS; CDR2 reads FQNEAQ. The CDR3 runs to 13 residues. The CDR3 sequence: CASSLAPDTEAFF. The CDR3 DNA follows: TGTGCCAGCAGCTTAGCGCCGGACACTGAAGCTTTCTTT.

This chain links TRBV7-9 with TRBJ1-2; TRBD1 is a possible D gene (5 bases). Germline CDR1 and CDR2: SEHNR and FQNEAQ (reference sequence). The CDR3 is made up of 14 amino acids. V dropped 0 bases and J dropped 7 bases, with 12 bases sitting between them. For the CDR3, the DNA is TGTGCCAGCAGCTTAGCTGACAGCTCCGCTGGCTACACCTTC. Its protein product is CASSLADSSAGYTF.

V and J are TRBV15 and TRBJ2-2, with a weak D call TRBD2 (6 bases). Germline assignment: CDR1 LNHNV and CDR2 YYDKDF (reference sequence). V was shortened by 0 bases and J by 1 base, with 9 bases between the two germline ends. The CDR3 is made up of 16 amino acids. The chain's CDR3 is CATSRESGLNTGELFF. CDR3 coding DNA: TGTGCCACCAGCAGAGAGTCGGGACTGAACACCGGGGAGCTGTTTTTT.

V usage is TRBV10-1 and J usage is TRBJ2-7, with D tentatively TRBD1 (5 bases). CDR1 is WNHNN, CDR2 SYGVQD, per germline (reference sequence). The CDR3 loop spans 13 amino acids. V was shortened by 3 bases and J by 2 bases, with 8 bases between the two germline ends. CDR3 in amino acids: CASSDQGPYEQYF. The CDR3, as DNA: TGCGCCAGCAGTGACCAGGGTCCCTACGAGCAGTACTTC.

This sequence joins TRBV27 and TRBJ1-1; 7 positions agree with TRBD1. The ends lost 6 bases at V and 4 bases at J; junction bases unmatched: 5. The CDR3 is 13 amino acids. Germline-derived CDR1 and CDR2 are MNHEY and SMNVEV (reference sequence). CDR3 sequence (DNA): TGTGCCAGCAGGAACAGGGGAAGCACTGAAGCTTTCTTT. This gives the protein CASRNRGSTEAFF.

The rearrangement links TRBV23-1 to TRBJ1-2; D remains ambiguous. TRBV23-1 is identified as an open reading frame with a role that is uncertain. Trimming pared 2 bases from V and 0 bases from J, leaving 10 bases between. The CDR3 runs to 15 residues. The CDR3, as DNA: TGCGCCAGCAGTCAAGCGGGCCGTGCTAACTATGGCTACACCTTC. Encoded protein: CASSQAGRANYGYTF.

The V call is TRBV2, the J call TRBJ1-1; the D gene is possibly TRBD1 (6 bases). The CDR3 contains 14 residues. Trimming cost V 8 bases and J 5 bases, with 18 bases left between them. CDR1 is SNHLY and CDR2 is FYNNEI in the germline V gene. The CDR3, as DNA: TGTGCCAGCGCCGATCGGGGGGCTGGGACTGAAGCTTTCTTT. The encoded protein is CASADRGAGTEAFF.

This clone was detected once. The chain recombines TRBV4-3 with TRBJ2-1; 11 nucleotides agree with TRBD2. V gave up 4 bases and J gave up 8 bases; unmatched junction bases: 7. The CDR3 spans 15 residues. CDR1 is LGHNA, CDR2 YSLEER, per germline. CDR3 region: CASSLSLAGVDEQFF. CDR3 DNA sequence: TGCGCCAGCAGCCTTTCACTAGCGGGAGTAGATGAGCAGTTCTTC.

The rearrangement links TRBV30 to TRBJ2-1, with 13 bases that match TRBD2. In germline, CDR1 is GTSNPN, CDR2 SVGIG (reference sequence). The V segment lost 1 base and the J segment 8 bases; nucleotides outside the gene matches: 11. The CDR3 sequence is 17 residues long. For the CDR3, the DNA is TGTGCCTGGAGTGATACTAGCGGGAGGGCCTTCTTGTATGAGCAGTTCTTC. Translation: CAWSDTSGRAFLYEQFF.

V usage is TRBV27 and J usage is TRBJ1-2, with D unresolved. The V end lost 4 bases, the J end lost 9 bases, and 12 bases lay between the germline ends. CDR3 length: 12 amino acids. The germline V gene has CDR1 MNHEY and CDR2 SMNVEV (reference sequence). CDR3 DNA sequence: TGTGCCAGCAGTTCCCCAGGCCGTAGCTACACCTTC. Protein product: CASSSPGRSYTF.

This clone is a singleton in its sample. The rearrangement links TRBV5-1 to TRBJ2-1; 12 bases are a match to TRBD2. Germline CDR1 SGHRS, CDR2 YFSETQ. J gave up 7 bases and V 3 bases, and 8 bases lay outside the gene matches. CDR3 size: 16 residues. The DNA of the CDR3 is TGCGCCAGCAGCTCGACTAGCGGGAGCTCTCTTAATGAGCAGTTCTTC. This sequence encodes CASSSTSGSSLNEQFF.

The chain couples TRBV5-1 to TRBJ2-6, with 7 bases identical to TRBD1. CDR1 and CDR2 from the germline V gene are SGHRS and YFSETQ. V gave up 0 bases and J gave up 0 bases; unmatched junction bases: 6. There are 18 residues in the CDR3. In DNA, the CDR3 is TGCGCCAGCAGCTTGGGGACGGGACAGTACTCTGGGGCCAACGTCCTGACTTTC. This sequence encodes CASSLGTGQYSGANVLTF. The full variable domain, with the rest looked up from reference TRBV5-1 and TRBJ2-6, is KAGVTQTPRYLIKTRGQQVTLSCSPISGHRSVSWYQQTPGQGLQFLFEYFSETQRNKGNFPGRFSGRQFSNSRSEMNVSTLELGDSALYLCASSLGTGQYSGANVLTFGAGSRLTVL.

V and J are TRBV19 and TRBJ1-3, with a tentative D call TRBD1 (6 bases). The V and J ends lost 2 bases and 1 base respectively, with 9 bases between them. CDR1 is LNHDA and CDR2 is SQIVND in the germline V gene (reference sequence). The CDR3 sequence is 15 residues long. The DNA for the CDR3 is TGTGCCAGTAGTATATTTACAGGGTCTGGAAACACCATATATTTT. Protein sequence: CASSIFTGSGNTIYF.

On this clone: At one of its ends the junction is not consistent with the germline gene, which may arise from a read error. The chain is built from TRBV2 and TRBJ2-7, with TRBD1 matching 7 bases. Germline V gives CDR1 SNHLY, CDR2 FYNNEI. The CDR3 has 14 residues. The CDR3 sequence: CASREGQIAHEQYF. Here the CDR3 DNA reads TGTGCCAGCCGTGAGGGACAGATAGCACACGAGCAGTACTTC.

This clone was seen a single time. The CDR3 region is CASSLGTRGVYNEQFF. The DNA of the CDR3 is TGTGCCAGCAGCTTAGGAACCAGGGGCGTGTACAATGAGCAGTTCTTC. The V gene is TRBV7-8, the J gene TRBJ2-1, with D tentatively TRBD1 (6 bases). Germline V gene sequence: CDR1 SGHVS, CDR2 FQNEAQ. There are 16 residues in the CDR3. Trimming stripped 1 base from V and 4 bases from J, with 14 bases between.